These 10 T cell receptor beta chains were all obtained from the same sample, sequenced in a study. TCRdb analysed the RT-PCR reads with MiXCR anew, one entry per CDR3 protein. The sample records more than 600,000 distinct CDR3 sequences, more than 13% being singletons. Material for sequencing was memory CD4+ T cells from blood. The receptors shown here come from a female donor in good health, serving as a healthy control.

This clonotype appeared many times. The CDR3 protein is CSASLTDETGQYF. The CDR3 nucleotides are TGCAGTGCTAGTCTTACGGATGAGACAGGGCAGTACTTC. This rearrangement joins TRBV20-1 to TRBJ2-7, with D perhaps matching TRBD1 (6 bases). V was clipped by 3 bases and J by 9 bases, with 18 bases between them. The CDR3 consists of 13 residues. Germline CDR1 and CDR2: DFQATT and SNEGSKA (reference sequence).

This chain links TRBV18 with TRBJ2-3; D ambiguous. There are 13 residues in the CDR3. The germline V gene encodes CDR1 KGHSH and CDR2 LQKENI. Trimming cost V 2 bases and J 5 bases, with 8 bases left between them. The CDR3 sequence is CASSPGSGDTQYF. The CDR3 coding sequence is TGTGCCAGCTCACCAGGGTCCGGAGATACGCAGTATTTT. Looking up the rest from reference TRBV18 and TRBJ2-3 gives the full variable domain: NAGVMQNPRHLVRRRGQEARLRCSPMKGHSHVYWYRQLPEEGLKFMVYLQKENIIDESGMPKERFSAEFPKEGPSILRIQQVVRGDSAAYFCASSPGSGDTQYFGPGTRLTVL.

This clonotype was counted many times. The chain's CDR3 is CASSSLAGVAGELFF. The CDR3 DNA sequence: TGTGCCAGCAGTTCTCTAGCGGGAGTGGCTGGGGAGCTGTTTTTT. The chain combines TRBV27 with TRBJ2-2; TRBD2 aligns across 10 bases. V shed 4 bases and J 8 bases; nucleotides not matched to a gene: 7. This CDR3 has 15 residues. The germline gives CDR1 MNHEY, CDR2 SMNVEV (reference sequence).

This clonotype has at least ten counts. The V gene is TRBV29-1, the J gene TRBJ2-1; D is undetermined. The length of the CDR3 is 12 residues. V was clipped by 6 bases and J by 4 bases, with 10 bases between them. In germline, CDR1 is SQVTM, CDR2 ANQGSEA. The CDR3 protein is CSVRQGYNEQFF. The CDR3 DNA is TGCAGCGTGAGGCAAGGGTACAATGAGCAGTTCTTC.

A few counts support this clonotype. The genes are TRBV3-1 and TRBJ2-5; the match to TRBD2 covers 8 bases. The germline CDR1 and CDR2 sequences are LGHDT and YNNKEL (reference sequence). This CDR3 spans 14 amino acids. Trimming took 5 bases from V and 5 from J; bases not matched to a gene: 7. CDR3 in amino acids: CASSTRGGFETQYF. DNA for the CDR3: TGTGCCAGCAGCACCCGGGGGGGATTTGAGACCCAGTACTTC.

In this sample, this clonotype turned up many times. This chain links TRBV29-1 with TRBJ2-5, with a weak D call TRBD2 (5 bases). Trimming stripped 8 bases from V and 8 bases from J, with 18 bases between. The CDR3 extends over 12 amino acids. The germline V gene has CDR1 SQVTM and CDR2 ANQGSEA. Here the CDR3 reads CSSAPSGKTQYF. The CDR3 region has the DNA TGCAGCTCGGCGCCCTCGGGGAAAACCCAGTACTTC.

This clonotype was observed a few times. The chain links TRBV28 to TRBJ1-1; D gene uncertain. Germline V CDR1 and CDR2: MDHEN, SYDVKM. The CDR3 consists of 14 residues. The V end was cut by 4 bases, the J end by 0 bases, with 9 bases between. The CDR3 sequence: CASSSPYLNTEAFF. The CDR3 nucleotides read TGTGCCAGCAGTTCCCCCTACTTGAACACTGAAGCTTTCTTT.

This clonotype has more than one count but fewer than ten. The chain joins TRBV5-1 to TRBJ2-1; TRBD1 matches 7 bases. CDR3 length: 12 amino acids. Germline CDR1 reads SGHRS; CDR2 reads YFSETQ. Unmatched junction bases numbered 7, after V lost 3 bases and J lost 13 bases. CDR3 sequence reads: CASSSTGSIQFF. CDR3 coding DNA: TGCGCCAGCAGCTCGACAGGGAGTATCCAGTTCTTC.

The chain links TRBV25-1 to TRBJ2-1; D possibly corresponds to TRBD1 (6 bases). There are 16 residues in the CDR3. V lost 3 bases to trimming and J lost 1 base, with 13 bases between them. Germline V gene sequence: CDR1 MGHDK, CDR2 SYGVNS. CDR3 sequence reads: CASSDSTGKSYNEQFF. The CDR3, as DNA: TGTGCCAGCAGTGATAGTACAGGGAAATCCTACAATGAGCAGTTCTTC.

The chain has TRBV27 and TRBJ2-7; D uncertain. V lost 6 bases and J lost 3, with 18 bases in between. Germline V gene data show CDR1 as MNHEY and CDR2 as SMNVEV (reference sequence). There are 15 residues in the CDR3. DNA for the CDR3: TGTGCCAGCAGGAAACTGGGCACAGTAGGCTACGAGCAGTACTTC. This encodes CASRKLGTVGYEQYF.